Listed below are T cell receptor beta chains from one sample, sequenced in a study of CD8+CD57+ T cells in acquired aplastic anemia. TCRdb reanalysed the reads using MiXCR and keeps one entry per CDR3 protein. This sample carries around 150,000 distinct CDR3 sequences, less than 60% of them seen once, and the ten largest clones take about 2.8%. Sequencing input: sorted CD4+, CD8+, or CD8+CD57+ T cells (not recorded which) from PBMCs. Receptor source: a human donor with aplastic anemia. Both conserved end residues are trimmed from each CDR3.

len	v_gene	j_gene	CDR3aa
16	TRBV11-2	TRBJ1-1	ASSLRFPGTGGRAEAF
10	TRBV6-1	TRBJ1-2	ASIGSYYGYT
12	TRBV14	TRBJ1-1	ASSRQGTDAEAF
12	TRBV29-1	TRBJ2-1	SVERGTSGNEQF
12	TRBV5-6	TRBJ1-2	ASNLGQGARGYT
13	TRBV7-3	TRBJ2-1	ASSFRQGSANEQF
13	TRBV5-1	TRBJ2-7	ASSWAGEGGYEQY
13	TRBV7-9	TRBJ2-6	ASAGSDTGANVLT
12	TRBV10-1	TRBJ1-3	ASSEFVAGNTIY
11	TRBV20-1	TRBJ2-7	SAKTGGPVEQY
12	TRBV14	TRBJ1-2	ASSFQPATGGYT
9	TRBV12-5	TRBJ1-5	ASGLGVLQH
9	TRBV6-1	TRBJ2-5	ATSPQETQY
10	TRBV7-3	TRBJ2-1	ASSPKSNEQF
11	TRBV2	TRBJ2-5	ASRPGGTRAQY
12	TRBV19	TRBJ1-1	ASSQPTGGTEAF
12	TRBV28	TRBJ1-5	ASRPTWPNQPQH
12	TRBV5-5	TRBJ2-7	ASSLQGQVYEQY
12	TRBV4-3	TRBJ1-5	ASSQEGGDQPQH
12	TRBV6-1	TRBJ2-7	ASRASGSGYEQY
11	TRBV2	TRBJ2-5	ASRAGTKETQY
11	TRBV6-4	TRBJ2-5	ASSDSGGETQY
11	TRBV29-1	TRBJ2-7	SVEGQGAYEQY
10	TRBV2	TRBJ1-1	ASIAQNTEAF
10	TRBV29-1	TRBJ2-7	SVEIGQPGQY
14	TRBV15	TRBJ2-2	ATSRGGQTNTGELF
14	TRBV25-1	TRBJ1-2	ASSPQGQIPNYGYT
12	TRBV2	TRBJ1-1	ASSGTGHASEAF
13	TRBV12-3/TRBV12-4	TRBJ1-2	ASSLAAGGNYGYT
10	TRBV29-1	TRBJ2-7	SGSTGSYEQY
11	TRBV7-2	TRBJ2-1	ASGHPGGNEQF
13	TRBV2	TRBJ2-3	ASSENRDRTDTQY
12	TRBV9	TRBJ1-5	ASSPHVAGQPQH
14	TRBV24-1	TRBJ2-1	ATSDRDRGSYNEQF
11	TRBV12-3/TRBV12-4	TRBJ2-1	ASRLTRDNEQF
12	TRBV12-3/TRBV12-4	TRBJ1-5	ASSPRQGGQPQH
13	TRBV7-3	TRBJ1-6	ASSSDRGGNSPLH
10	TRBV5-8	TRBJ2-1	ASSFGANKRF
12	TRBV5-4	TRBJ1-3	ASWGSHSGNTIY
12	TRBV12-3/TRBV12-4	TRBJ2-7	ASSRGTRPYEQY
11	TRBV20-1	TRBJ1-2	SASRGQNYGYA
13	TRBV10-3	TRBJ1-1	AISESKGLNTEAF
14	TRBV4-1	TRBJ1-3	ASSQASGTGGNTIY
14	TRBV19	TRBJ2-5	ASSPHGASGQETQY
14	TRBV25-1	TRBJ1-1	ASSESYGVDNTEAF
14	TRBV6-4	TRBJ2-5	ASSVRAEGGQETQY
13	TRBV11-1	TRBJ2-5	ASSLATGGRETQY
14	TRBV20-1	TRBJ2-1	SAREAGGGIYNEQF
11	TRBV10-3	TRBJ1-2	AIMGYTSYGYT
13	TRBV2	TRBJ1-1	ASSQRRTGDTEAF
13	TRBV4-2	TRBJ2-2	ASNPRGEYTGELF
9	TRBV7-9	TRBJ1-2	ASSREDGYT
11	TRBV7-9	TRBJ1-1	ASSSQGGTEAF
11	TRBV5-1	TRBJ1-5	ASSPEPNHPQH